What follows are 14 T cell receptor beta chains derived from one specimen sequenced in a study of prognosis after radiotherapy for stage I lung cancer. Two-round multiplex PCR on genomic DNA was the method by which TCR beta CDR3 was amplified. Used in first-round PCR were primers specific to each TRBV and TRBJ gene. TCRdb recomputed calls from the multiplex PCR reads with MiXCR, one row per CDR3 protein. The sample holds 26,000 or so distinct CDR3 sequences, around 30% seen once. The sequences come from PBMCs, collected before or after stereotactic body radiation therapy (not recorded which). These receptors were obtained from a donor of 50 years or more with non-small cell lung cancer.

The V call is TRBV5-1, the J call TRBJ2-7, with 10 bases lining up with TRBD2. Germline values: CDR1 SGHRS, CDR2 YFSETQ. J was trimmed by 0 bases and V by 0 bases; bases with no gene match: 9. CDR3 size: 18 residues. The CDR3 is CASSLVSPGLANSYEQYF. CDR3 DNA sequence: TGCGCCAGCAGCTTGGTATCCCCGGGACTAGCGAACTCCTACGAGCAGTACTTC.

The rearrangement uses TRBV9 and TRBJ1-1; possibly TRBD1 for D (6 bases). The CDR3 extends over 16 amino acids. CDR1 is SGDLS, CDR2 YYNGEE, per germline. The V end was cut by 0 bases, the J end by 5 bases, with 17 bases between. This chain's CDR3 is CASSVASDERGTEAFF. The CDR3 nucleotides read TGTGCCAGCAGCGTAGCTTCCGACGAGAGGGGGACTGAAGCTTTCTTT. The full variable domain, with the rest looked up from reference TRBV9 and TRBJ1-1, is DSGVTQTPKHLITATGQRVTLRCSPRSGDLSVYWYQQSLDQGLQFLIQYYNGEERAKGNILERFSAQQFPDLHSELNLSSLELGDSALYFCASSVASDERGTEAFFGQGTRLTVV.

This clonotype has ten or more counts. The J gene is TRBJ1-2, the V gene TRBV28, with 12 bases aligning to TRBD1. Trimming cost V 3 bases and J 7 bases; bases outside gene matches: 9. Germline CDR1 reads MDHEN; CDR2 reads SYDVKM. The CDR3 contains 16 residues. CDR3 residues: CASSLPGTGGDSGYTF. The CDR3 nucleotides are TGTGCCAGCAGTTTGCCGGGGACAGGGGGCGATTCTGGCTACACCTTC.

Regarding this clonotype: With only one base between it and a far larger clone, this is likely a read error. The CDR3 DNA reads TGTGCCAGCAGCCTCAAATACGGAGTTGAGCAGTTCTTC. Translated, it gives CASSLKYGVEQFF. V is TRBV7-2 and J is TRBJ2-5; no definite D call. Near its end, the DNA agrees better with TRBJ2-1, so the J call may be wrong. In germline, CDR1 is SGHTA, CDR2 FQGNSA. The CDR3 loop spans 13 amino acids.

The chain has TRBV19 and TRBJ1-1; no firm D call. CDR1 and CDR2 from the germline V gene are LNHDA and SQIVND (reference sequence). There are 15 residues in the CDR3. The germline V and J ends were trimmed by 4 bases and 0 bases, with 12 bases remaining between them. The CDR3 loop reads CASSTLQYMNTEAFF. CDR3 DNA: TGTGCCAGTAGTACCCTCCAGTACATGAACACTGAAGCTTTCTTT.

The chain recombines TRBV2 with TRBJ1-4; TRBD1 is a possible D gene (5 bases). The V gene's germline CDR1 is SNHLY and CDR2 FYNNEI. V was trimmed by 7 bases and J by 10 bases, leaving 16 bases between them. CDR3 length: 13 residues. CDR3 region: CASITGFGGKLFF. CDR3 in DNA: TGTGCCAGCATTACAGGTTTCGGTGGAAAACTGTTTTTT.

Concerning this clonotype: This may stem from a read error, because a much larger clone lies one nucleotide away. The rearrangement uses TRBV9 and TRBJ2-7, with D possibly being TRBD1 or TRBD2 (5 bases each). The length of the CDR3 is 12 residues. Germline lookup yields CDR1 SGDLS and CDR2 YYNGEE. Trimming cost V 5 bases and J 7 bases, with 13 bases left between them. The CDR3, as DNA: TGTGCCAGCAGTGTACATGGGGGAGAGCAGTACTTC. The encoded protein is CASSVHGGEQYF.

This clonotype was detected a few times. This sequence is one base from a far larger clone and is likely a read error. The gene calls are TRBV6-9 and TRBJ1-6, with D unclear. This CDR3 is 12 amino acids long. Germline V CDR1 and CDR2: MNHGY, SVAAGI. The CDR3 sequence is CASSYQWSAPSF. The CDR3 coding sequence is TGTGCCAGCAGTTACCAGTGGTCCGCACCCTCATTT.

At least ten counts were recorded for this clonotype. This chain uses TRBV7-9 with TRBJ1-6; D is perhaps TRBD1 (5 bases). CDR3 length equals 14 residues. The germline V and J ends were trimmed by 4 bases and 9 bases, with 13 bases remaining between them. Germline CDR1 and CDR2: SEHNR and FQNEAQ (reference sequence). The CDR3 DNA reads TGTGCCAGCAGCTCCCCTTTAACAGGTTCACCCCTCCACTTT. Translating it yields CASSSPLTGSPLHF.

This clonotype was picked up many times. The rearrangement uses TRBV19 and TRBJ1-1; D possibly corresponds to TRBD1 (6 bases). CDR3 length equals 15 residues. Trimming removed 6 bases at V and 5 bases at J, with 19 bases between. Germline-derived CDR1 and CDR2 are LNHDA and SQIVND (reference sequence). The CDR3 bases are TGTGCCAGTAGAGCGGGCGGGGGCGCTTGGACTGAAGCTTTCTTT. Its protein is CASRAGGGAWTEAFF. The complete variable domain, with remaining parts taken from reference TRBV19 and TRBJ1-1, reads DGGITQSPKYLFRKEGQNVTLSCEQNLNHDAMYWYRQDPGQGLRLIYYSQIVNDFQKGDIAEGYSVSREKKESFPLTVTSAQKNPTAFYLCASRAGGGAWTEAFFGQGTRLTVV.

This clonotype came up many times. The chain has TRBV19 and TRBJ2-2; 10 bases align to TRBD1. The CDR3 contains 16 residues. The V gene's germline CDR1 is LNHDA and CDR2 SQIVND (reference sequence). The trim removed 7 bases at V and 5 bases at J, leaving 10 bases unmatched. The CDR3 loop is CASKPTGGAGTGELFF. Written as DNA, the CDR3 is TGTGCCAGTAAGCCGACAGGGGGCGCGGGGACCGGGGAGCTGTTTTTT.

The J gene is TRBJ2-5, the V gene TRBV9; weak D call: TRBD2 (6 bases). Germline V gene lookup returns CDR1 SGDLS and CDR2 YYNGEE. The CDR3 covers 16 residues. Trimming left V 2 bases short and J 14 bases short, with 28 bases between. The CDR3, as DNA: TGTGCCAGCAGCGTTTTTGGACTAAGCACGGTCGAGAACCAATACTTC. Its protein is CASSVFGLSTVENQYF.

The table lists this clonotype with many counts. V gene TRBV6-1 combines with J gene TRBJ2-1; 9 nucleotides match TRBD1. The CDR3 contains 15 residues. V dropped 6 bases and J dropped 14; count of bases not matched to a gene: 17. Germline loops: CDR1 MNHNS, CDR2 SASEGT. The CDR3 DNA reads as TGTGCCAGCAGAACGACAACAGGGGGCGCCGGATCGGAGTTCTTC. Protein sequence: CASRTTTGGAGSEFF.

This clonotype was observed at least ten times. The chain links TRBV27 to TRBJ2-3; D gene uncertain. V lost 2 bases to trimming and J lost 1 base, with 4 bases between them. In germline, CDR1 is MNHEY, CDR2 SMNVEV (reference sequence). The CDR3 has 13 residues. The CDR3 DNA reads as TGTGCCAGCAGTTTACTTGGCACAGATACGCAGTATTTT. This encodes CASSLLGTDTQYF.